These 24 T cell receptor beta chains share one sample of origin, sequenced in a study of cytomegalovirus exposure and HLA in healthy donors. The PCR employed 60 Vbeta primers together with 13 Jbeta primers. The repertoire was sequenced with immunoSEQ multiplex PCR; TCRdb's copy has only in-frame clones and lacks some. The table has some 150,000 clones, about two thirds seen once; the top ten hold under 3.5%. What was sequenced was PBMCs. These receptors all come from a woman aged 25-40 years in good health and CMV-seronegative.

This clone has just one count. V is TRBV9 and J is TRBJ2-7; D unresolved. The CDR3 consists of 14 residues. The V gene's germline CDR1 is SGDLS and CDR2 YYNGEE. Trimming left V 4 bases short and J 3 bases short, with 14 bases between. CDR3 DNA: TGTGCCAGCAGCCCTGGAGTCCCCAACTACGAGCAGTACTTC. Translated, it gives CASSPGVPNYEQYF.

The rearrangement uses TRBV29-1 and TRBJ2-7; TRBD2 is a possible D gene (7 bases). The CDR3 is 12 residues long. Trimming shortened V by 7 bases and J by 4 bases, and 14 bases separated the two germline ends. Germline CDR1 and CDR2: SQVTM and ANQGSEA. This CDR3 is CSALRGGYEQYF. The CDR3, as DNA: TGCAGCGCCCTAAGGGGGGGTTACGAGCAGTACTTC.

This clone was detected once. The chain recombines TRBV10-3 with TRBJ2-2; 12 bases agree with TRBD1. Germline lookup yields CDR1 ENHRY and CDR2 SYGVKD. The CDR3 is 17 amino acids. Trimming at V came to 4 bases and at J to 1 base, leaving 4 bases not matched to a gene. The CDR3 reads CAISAGTGGLNTGELFF. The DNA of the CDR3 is TGTGCCATCAGTGCCGGGACAGGGGGCTTGAACACCGGGGAGCTGTTTTTT.

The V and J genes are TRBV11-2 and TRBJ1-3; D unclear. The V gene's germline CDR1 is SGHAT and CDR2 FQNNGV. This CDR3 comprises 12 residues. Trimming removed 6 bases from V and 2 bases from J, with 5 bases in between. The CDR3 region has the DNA TGTGCCAGCAGTCCTACTGGAAACACCATATATTTT. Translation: CASSPTGNTIYF.

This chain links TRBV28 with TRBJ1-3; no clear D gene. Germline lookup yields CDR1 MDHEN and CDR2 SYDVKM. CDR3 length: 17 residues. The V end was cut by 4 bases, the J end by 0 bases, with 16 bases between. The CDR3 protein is CASSSSFQLASGNTIYF. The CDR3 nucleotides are TGTGCCAGCAGTTCCTCCTTCCAATTAGCCTCTGGAAACACCATATATTTT. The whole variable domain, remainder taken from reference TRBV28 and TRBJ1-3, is DVKVTQSSRYLVKRTGEKVFLECVQDMDHENMFWYRQDPGLGLRLIYFSYDVKMKEKGDIPEGYSVSREKKERFSLILESASTNQTSMYLCASSSSFQLASGNTIYFGEGSWLTVV.

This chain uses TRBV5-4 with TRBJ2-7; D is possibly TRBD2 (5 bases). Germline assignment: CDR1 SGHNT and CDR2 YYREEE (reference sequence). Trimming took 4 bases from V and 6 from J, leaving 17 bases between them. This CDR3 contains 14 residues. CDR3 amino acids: CASSRIGVTCEQYF. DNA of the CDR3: TGTGCCAGCAGCCGAATCGGGGTAACCTGCGAGCAGTACTTC.

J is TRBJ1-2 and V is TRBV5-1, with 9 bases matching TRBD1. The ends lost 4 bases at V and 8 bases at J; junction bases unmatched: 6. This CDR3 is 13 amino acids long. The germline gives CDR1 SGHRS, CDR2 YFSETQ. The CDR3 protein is CASSTGQGEGYTF. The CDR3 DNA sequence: TGCGCCAGCAGCACGGGACAGGGCGAGGGCTACACCTTC.

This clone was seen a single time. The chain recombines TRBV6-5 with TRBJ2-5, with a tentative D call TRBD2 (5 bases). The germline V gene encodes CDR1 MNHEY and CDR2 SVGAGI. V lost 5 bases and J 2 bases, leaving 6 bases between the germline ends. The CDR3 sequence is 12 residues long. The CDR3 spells CASSPGQETQYF. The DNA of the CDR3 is TGTGCCAGCAGTCCGGGGCAAGAGACCCAGTACTTC.

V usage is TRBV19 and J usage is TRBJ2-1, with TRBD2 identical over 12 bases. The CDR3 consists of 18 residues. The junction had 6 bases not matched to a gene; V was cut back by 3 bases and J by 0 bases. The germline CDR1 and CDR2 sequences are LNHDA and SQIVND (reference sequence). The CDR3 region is CASSITASGGASYNEQFF. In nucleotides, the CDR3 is TGTGCCAGTAGTATCACAGCTAGCGGGGGGGCCTCCTACAATGAGCAGTTCTTC.

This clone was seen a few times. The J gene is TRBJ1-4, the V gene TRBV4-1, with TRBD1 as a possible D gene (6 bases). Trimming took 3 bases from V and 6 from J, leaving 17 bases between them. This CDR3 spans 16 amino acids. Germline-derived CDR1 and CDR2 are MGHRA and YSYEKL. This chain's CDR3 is CASSHTSSQGDEKLFF. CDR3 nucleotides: TGCGCCAGCAGCCATACTTCGTCACAGGGTGATGAAAAACTGTTTTTT.

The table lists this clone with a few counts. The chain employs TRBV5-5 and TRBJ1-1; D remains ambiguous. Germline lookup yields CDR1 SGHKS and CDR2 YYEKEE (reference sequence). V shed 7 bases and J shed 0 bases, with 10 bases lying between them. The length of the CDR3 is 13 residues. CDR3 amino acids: CASGQDMNTEAFF. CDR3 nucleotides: TGTGCCAGCGGCCAGGATATGAACACTGAAGCTTTCTTT.

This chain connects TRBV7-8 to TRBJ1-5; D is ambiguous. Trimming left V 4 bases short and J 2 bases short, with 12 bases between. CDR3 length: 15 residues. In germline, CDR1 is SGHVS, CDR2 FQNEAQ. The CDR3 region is CASSYTAWGNQPQHF. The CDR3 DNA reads TGTGCCAGCAGCTATACAGCCTGGGGCAATCAGCCCCAGCATTTT.

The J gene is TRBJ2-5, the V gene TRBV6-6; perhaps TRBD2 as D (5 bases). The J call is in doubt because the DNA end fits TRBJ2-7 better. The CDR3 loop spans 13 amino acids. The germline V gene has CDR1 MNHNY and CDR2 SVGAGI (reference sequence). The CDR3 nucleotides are TGTGCCAGCAGTCACGGGATTTCCTACGAGCAGTACTTC. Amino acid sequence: CASSHGISYEQYF.

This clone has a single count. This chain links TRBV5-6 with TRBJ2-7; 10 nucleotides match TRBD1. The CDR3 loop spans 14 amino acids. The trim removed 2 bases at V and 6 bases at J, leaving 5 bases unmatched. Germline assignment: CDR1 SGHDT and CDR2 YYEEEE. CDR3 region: CASSFTGQGPEQYF. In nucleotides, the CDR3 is TGTGCCAGCAGCTTCACGGGACAGGGGCCCGAGCAGTACTTC.

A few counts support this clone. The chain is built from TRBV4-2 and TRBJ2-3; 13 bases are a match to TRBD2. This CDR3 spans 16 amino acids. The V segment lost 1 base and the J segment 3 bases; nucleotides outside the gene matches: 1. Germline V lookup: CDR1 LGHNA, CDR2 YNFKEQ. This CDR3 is CASSQGLAGGTDTQYF. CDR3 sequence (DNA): TGTGCCAGCAGCCAAGGACTAGCGGGAGGTACAGATACGCAGTATTTT.

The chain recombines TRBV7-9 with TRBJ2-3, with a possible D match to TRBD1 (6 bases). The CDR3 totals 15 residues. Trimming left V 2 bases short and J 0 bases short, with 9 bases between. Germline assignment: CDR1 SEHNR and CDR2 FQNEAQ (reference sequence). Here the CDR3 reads CASSLYGGSTDTQYF. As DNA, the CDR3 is TGTGCCAGCAGCTTATATGGGGGCAGCACAGATACGCAGTATTTT.

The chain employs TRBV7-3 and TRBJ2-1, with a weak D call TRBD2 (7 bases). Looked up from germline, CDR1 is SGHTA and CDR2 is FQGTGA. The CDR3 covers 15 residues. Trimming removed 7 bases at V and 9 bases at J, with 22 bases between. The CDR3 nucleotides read TGTGCCAGCACCCCAAATCCGGCGGGGGCGGGTGAGCAGTTCTTC. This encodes CASTPNPAGAGEQFF.

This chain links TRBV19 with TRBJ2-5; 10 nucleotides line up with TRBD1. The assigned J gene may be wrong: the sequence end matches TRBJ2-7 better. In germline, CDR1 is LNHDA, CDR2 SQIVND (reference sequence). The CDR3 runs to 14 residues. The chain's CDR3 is CASMPGQGAYEQYF. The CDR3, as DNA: TGTGCCAGCATGCCCGGACAGGGGGCCTACGAGCAGTACTTC.

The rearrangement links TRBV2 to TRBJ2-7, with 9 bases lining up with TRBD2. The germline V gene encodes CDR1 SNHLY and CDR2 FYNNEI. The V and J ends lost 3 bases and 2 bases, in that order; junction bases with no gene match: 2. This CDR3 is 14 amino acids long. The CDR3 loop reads CASSEAGGAYEQYF. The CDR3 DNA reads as TGTGCCAGCAGTGAGGCGGGAGGGGCCTACGAGCAGTACTTC.

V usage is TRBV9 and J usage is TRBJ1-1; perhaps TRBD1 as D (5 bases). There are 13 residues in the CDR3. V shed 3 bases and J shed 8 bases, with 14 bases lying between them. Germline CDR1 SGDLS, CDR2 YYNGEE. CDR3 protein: CASSGGGSEEAFF. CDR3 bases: TGTGCCAGCAGCGGGGGGGGGTCGGAAGAAGCTTTCTTT.

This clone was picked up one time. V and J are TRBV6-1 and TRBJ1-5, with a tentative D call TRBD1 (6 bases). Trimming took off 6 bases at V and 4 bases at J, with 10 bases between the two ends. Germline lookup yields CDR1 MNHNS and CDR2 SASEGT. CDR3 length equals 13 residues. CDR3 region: CASSIGQNQPQHF. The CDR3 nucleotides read TGTGCCAGCAGCATCGGACAGAATCAGCCCCAGCATTTT.

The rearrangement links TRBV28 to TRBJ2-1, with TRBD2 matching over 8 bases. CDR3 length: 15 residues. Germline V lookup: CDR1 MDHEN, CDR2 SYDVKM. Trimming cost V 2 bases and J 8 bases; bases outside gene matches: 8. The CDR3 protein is CASSLGAGEGYEQFF. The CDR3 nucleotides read TGTGCCAGCAGTTTAGGAGCGGGAGAAGGATATGAGCAGTTCTTC.

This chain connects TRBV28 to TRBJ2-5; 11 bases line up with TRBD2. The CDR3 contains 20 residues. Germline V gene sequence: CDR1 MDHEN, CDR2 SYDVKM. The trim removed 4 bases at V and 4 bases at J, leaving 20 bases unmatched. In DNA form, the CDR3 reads TGTGCCAGCAGTTCCCTCTGGACTAGCGGGCTACATGGGGGGGGAGAGACCCAGTACTTC. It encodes CASSSLWTSGLHGGGETQYF.

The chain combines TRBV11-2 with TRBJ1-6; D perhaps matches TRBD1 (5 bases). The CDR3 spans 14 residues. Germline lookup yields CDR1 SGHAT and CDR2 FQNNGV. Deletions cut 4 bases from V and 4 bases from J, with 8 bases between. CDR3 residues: CASSSGTYNSPLHF. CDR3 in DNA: TGTGCCAGCAGCTCCGGGACTTATAATTCACCCCTCCACTTT.